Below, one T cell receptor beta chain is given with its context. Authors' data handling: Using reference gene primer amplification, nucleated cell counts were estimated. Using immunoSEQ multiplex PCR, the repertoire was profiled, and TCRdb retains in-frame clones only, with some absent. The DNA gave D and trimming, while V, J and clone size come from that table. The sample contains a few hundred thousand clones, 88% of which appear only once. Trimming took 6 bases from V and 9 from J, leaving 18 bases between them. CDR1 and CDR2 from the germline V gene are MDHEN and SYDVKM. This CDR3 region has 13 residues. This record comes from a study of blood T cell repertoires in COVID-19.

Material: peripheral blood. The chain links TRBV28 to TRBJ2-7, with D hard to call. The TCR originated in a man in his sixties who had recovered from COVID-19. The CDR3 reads CASSPSFLPVQYF. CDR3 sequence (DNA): TGTGCCAGCAGCCCCAGTTTTCTTCCTGTGCAGTACTTC.